These 28 T cell receptor beta chains share one sample of origin, sequenced in a study of blood T cell repertoires in COVID-19. The data were produced by immunoSEQ multiplex PCR, yet TCRdb's version contains in-frame clones alone and is incomplete. Of approximately 150,000 clones listed, over 75% are singletons. The specimen sequenced was peripheral blood. Receptors were obtained from a woman aged 55-70 years with active COVID-19.

The chain joins TRBV29-1 to TRBJ2-1; 11 positions match TRBD1. Losses at the gene ends were 7 bases for V and 8 bases for J; bases not matched to a gene: 10. The CDR3 covers 14 residues. Per germline, CDR1 SQVTM and CDR2 ANQGSEA. CDR3 in amino acids: CSGTGGLITDEQFF. In nucleotides, the CDR3 is TGCAGCGGGACAGGGGGCCTCATCACAGATGAGCAGTTCTTC.

As regards this clone: The junction differs from germline at one of its ends, possibly a read error. This sample includes further DNA sequences coding for the same CDR3. The chain combines TRBV5-8 with TRBJ1-1, with D unresolved. This CDR3 contains 13 residues. Germline V lookup: CDR1 SGHTS, CDR2 YDEGEE. In nucleotides, the CDR3 is TGTGCCAGCAATTGGCTTTTGAATACTGAAGCTTTCTTT. It translates to CASNWLLNTEAFF.

This chain connects TRBV28 to TRBJ1-2; D might be TRBD1 (5 bases). Trimming stripped 2 bases from V and 7 bases from J, with 11 bases between. CDR3 length: 13 amino acids. CDR1 is MDHEN and CDR2 is SYDVKM in the germline V gene. This chain's CDR3 is CASSLRTPLGYTF. For the CDR3, the DNA is TGTGCCAGCAGTTTAAGGACACCCCTTGGCTACACCTTC.

The chain links TRBV5-5 to TRBJ2-2; D not certain. Germline assignment: CDR1 SGHKS and CDR2 YYEKEE (reference sequence). The CDR3 is 12 amino acids. V shed 3 bases and J shed 4 bases, with 4 bases lying between them. The CDR3 loop reads CASSSITGELFF. The DNA for the CDR3 is TGTGCCAGCAGCTCCATCACCGGGGAGCTGTTTTTT.

The chain links TRBV5-1 to TRBJ2-1; TRBD1 aligns across 8 bases. CDR3 length equals 19 residues. J lost 1 base, V lost 7 bases, and 19 bases had no gene match. The germline CDR1 and CDR2 sequences are SGHRS and YFSETQ. CDR3 region: CASRPGLSDRELSYNEQFF. The CDR3 bases are TGCGCCAGCCGGCCCGGCCTTTCGGACAGGGAACTATCCTACAATGAGCAGTTCTTC.

The chain carries TRBV7-7 and TRBJ2-3, with 9 bases lining up with TRBD2. Per the germline V gene, CDR1 is SSHAT and CDR2 is FNYEAQ (reference sequence). V was clipped by 4 bases and J by 4 bases; unmatched bases: 0. This CDR3 has 13 amino acids. The CDR3 DNA sequence: TGTGCCAGCAGCTGGACTAGCGCAGATACGCAGTATTTT. Translation gives CASSWTSADTQYF.

V is TRBV18 and J is TRBJ1-4; D uncertain. V shed 6 bases and J shed 0 bases, with 14 bases lying between them. Germline values: CDR1 KGHSH, CDR2 LQKENI. CDR3 length: 16 amino acids. CDR3 residues: CASSRGPVATNEKLFF. The DNA of the CDR3 is TGTGCCAGCTCCAGAGGGCCAGTTGCAACTAATGAAAAACTGTTTTTT.

The sample holds one count of this clone. The chain couples TRBV5-1 to TRBJ1-3; a possible D gene is TRBD1 (5 bases). CDR3 size: 15 residues. Trimming left V 4 bases short and J 0 bases short, with 11 bases between. The germline V gene has CDR1 SGHRS and CDR2 YFSETQ. The CDR3 reads CASSPTAASGNTIYF. The CDR3 DNA sequence: TGCGCCAGCAGCCCGACAGCTGCCTCTGGAAACACCATATATTTT.

This sequence joins TRBV2 and TRBJ2-1; no firm D call. The CDR3 sequence is 12 residues long. Germline loops: CDR1 SNHLY, CDR2 FYNNEI. V dropped 5 bases and J dropped 10 bases, with 12 bases sitting between them. Here the CDR3 reads CASSILGGEQFF. The CDR3 DNA sequence: TGTGCCAGCAGTATCTTAGGCGGAGAGCAGTTCTTC.

The CDR3 is CASSLGKLGVNEQFF. The CDR3 DNA sequence: TGCGCCAGCAGCCTGGGGAAACTCGGGGTCAATGAGCAGTTCTTC. The J gene is TRBJ2-1, the V gene TRBV5-1; tentative D call: TRBD2 (5 bases). Per the germline V gene, CDR1 is SGHRS and CDR2 is YFSETQ. CDR3 length equals 15 residues. Trimming cost V 4 bases and J 6 bases, with 17 bases left between them.

The V call is TRBV5-4, the J call TRBJ2-5, with 9 positions matching TRBD2. V dropped 0 bases and J dropped 6; count of bases not matched to a gene: 3. Looked up from germline, CDR1 is SGHNT and CDR2 is YYREEE (reference sequence). The CDR3 contains 14 residues. The CDR3 DNA is TGTGCCAGCAGCTTGGAAGCGGGAGGAAAGACCCAGTACTTC. It specifies CASSLEAGGKTQYF.

This chain joins TRBV24-1 and TRBJ1-5; D possibly corresponds to TRBD1 (6 bases). Per germline, CDR1 KGHDR and CDR2 SFDVKD. This CDR3 contains 15 residues. V lost 3 bases to trimming and J lost 5 bases, with 13 bases between them. CDR3: CATSDRVTGYQPQHF. CDR3 in DNA: TGTGCCACCAGTGATAGGGTGACAGGCTATCAGCCCCAGCATTTT.

The rearrangement joins TRBV5-4 to TRBJ1-2; a weak D match, TRBD1 (5 bases). The CDR3 covers 16 residues. The V end lost 0 bases, the J end lost 2 bases, and 14 bases lay between the germline ends. From germline, CDR1 is SGHNT and CDR2 YYREEE (reference sequence). In DNA form, the CDR3 reads TGTGCCAGCAGCTTGGGGGCGGGGGTCTCAAACTATGGCTACACCTTC. Its translation: CASSLGAGVSNYGYTF.

This clone was counted a single time. The chain recombines TRBV7-2 with TRBJ2-5, with D possibly being TRBD2 (6 bases). This CDR3 region has 14 residues. Trimming left V 5 bases short and J 2 bases short, with 12 bases between. Germline CDR1 SGHTA, CDR2 FQGNSA. The CDR3 nucleotides are TGTGCCAGCAGCGGTAGCGGAGGTCAAGAGACCCAGTACTTC. It is translated as CASSGSGGQETQYF.

The chain is built from TRBV28 and TRBJ2-4; TRBD1 aligns across 7 bases. This CDR3 comprises 14 residues. J lost 6 bases, V lost 6 bases, and 8 bases had no gene match. CDR1 MDHEN and CDR2 SYDVKM come from the germline V gene. The CDR3 is CASRGRTGTNIQYF. In DNA form, the CDR3 reads TGTGCCAGCAGAGGTAGGACAGGAACAAACATTCAGTACTTC.

The rearrangement links TRBV7-2 to TRBJ2-2; TRBD2 matches at 10 bases. V lost 5 bases, J lost 3 bases, and 15 bases stayed unmatched. The CDR3 is 19 amino acids. Looked up from germline, CDR1 is SGHTA and CDR2 is FQGNSA. The CDR3 DNA follows: TGTGCCAGCAGCCGCTCAGCGGTGCTAGCGGGAGCTCACACCGGGGAGCTGTTTTTT. Residues: CASSRSAVLAGAHTGELFF.

There are a few counts of this clone. V is TRBV5-1 and J is TRBJ2-2; D possibly corresponds to TRBD1 (7 bases). This CDR3 comprises 16 residues. V gave up 1 base and J gave up 1 base, with 11 bases separating them. Looked up from germline, CDR1 is SGHRS and CDR2 is YFSETQ. CDR3 nucleotides: TGCGCCAGCAGCTTGTGGGGGGACAGGAACACCGGGGAGCTGTTTTTT. Protein: CASSLWGDRNTGELFF.

The chain employs TRBV6-2 or TRBV6-3 and TRBJ2-1; 11 bases fit TRBD2. Germline lookup yields CDR1 MNHEY and CDR2 SVGEGT. V shed 6 bases, J shed 4 bases, and the junction held 5 bases outside the gene matches. The CDR3 totals 15 residues. DNA of the CDR3: TGTGCCAGCAGCTTCACTAGCGGGAGATACAATGAGCAGTTCTTC. It specifies CASSFTSGRYNEQFF.

The chain couples TRBV6-2 or TRBV6-3 to TRBJ2-7, with D perhaps matching TRBD2 (5 bases). V was shortened by 0 bases and J by 2 bases, with 20 bases between the two germline ends. CDR1 and CDR2 from the germline V gene are MNHEY and SVGEGT. The CDR3 covers 18 residues. CDR3 sequence reads: CASSYSRTETMLAYEQYF. CDR3 coding DNA: TGTGCCAGCAGTTACTCGAGGACTGAAACAATGTTGGCCTACGAGCAGTACTTC.

The chain recombines TRBV24-1 with TRBJ2-5, with D hard to call. The germline gives CDR1 KGHDR, CDR2 SFDVKD. Trimming cost V 1 base and J 5 bases, with 7 bases left between them. The CDR3 spans 13 residues. The CDR3 DNA follows: TGTGCCACCAGTGATTTCTTCGCGGAGACCCAGTACTTC. Its protein is CATSDFFAETQYF.

CDR3 protein: CASSARDSGYEQYF. The CDR3 region has the DNA TGTGCCAGCAGCGCCCGGGACAGTGGTTACGAGCAGTACTTC. This chain joins TRBV9 and TRBJ2-7, with 7 bases that match TRBD1. Trimming cost V 3 bases and J 4 bases; bases outside gene matches: 7. The CDR3 consists of 14 residues. Germline V lookup: CDR1 SGDLS, CDR2 YYNGEE.

The chain links TRBV7-2 to TRBJ2-1; perhaps TRBD2 as D (6 bases). The CDR3 loop spans 16 amino acids. The germline V and J ends were trimmed by 1 base and 0 bases, with 10 bases remaining between them. Germline lookup yields CDR1 SGHTA and CDR2 FQGNSA. CDR3 sequence: CASSLDGGTSYNEQFF. The DNA of the CDR3 is TGTGCCAGCAGCTTAGATGGCGGGACCTCCTACAATGAGCAGTTCTTC.

The gene calls are TRBV27 and TRBJ2-3; no reliable D call. Trimming took off 0 bases at V and 2 bases at J, with 9 bases between the two ends. Germline-derived CDR1 and CDR2 are MNHEY and SMNVEV (reference sequence). The CDR3 totals 15 residues. This CDR3 is CASSLSAGITDTQYF. In DNA, the CDR3 is TGTGCCAGCAGTTTATCGGCAGGAATCACAGATACGCAGTATTTT.

This chain links TRBV7-6 with TRBJ2-3, with 8 bases identical to TRBD2. This CDR3 is 13 amino acids long. The germline V gene has CDR1 SGHVS and CDR2 FNYEAQ. V lost 8 bases and J lost 2; bases outside the gene matches: 3. The CDR3 DNA sequence: TGTGCCAGCCGCGGGGGGACCACAGATACGCAGTATTTT. Protein product: CASRGGTTDTQYF.

This chain uses TRBV7-2 with TRBJ2-5, with 9 bases aligning to TRBD1. The CDR3 length is 15 residues. CDR1 and CDR2 from the germline V gene are SGHTA and FQGNSA. The V gene end was trimmed by 3 bases and the J gene end by 5 bases; junction bases not matched to a gene: 7. The CDR3 region is CASSFRQGGRETQYF. In DNA form, the CDR3 reads TGTGCCAGCAGCTTCCGACAGGGGGGGAGGGAGACCCAGTACTTC.

V and J are TRBV4-2 and TRBJ2-7; TRBD1 matches 7 bases. Germline V gives CDR1 LGHNA, CDR2 YNFKEQ. Trimming took 2 bases from V and 2 from J; bases not matched to a gene: 6. This CDR3 comprises 15 residues. The CDR3 sequence is CASSQPDRATYEQYF. The CDR3 nucleotides are TGTGCCAGCAGCCAACCCGACAGGGCGACCTACGAGCAGTACTTC.

The chain links TRBV7-3 to TRBJ2-1; possibly TRBD1 for D (5 bases). From germline, CDR1 is SGHTA and CDR2 FQGTGA. Trimming cost V 6 bases and J 0 bases, with 12 bases left between them. The CDR3 is 15 amino acids. The DNA of the CDR3 is TGTGCCAGCAGATCAGGAACAGGCTCCTACAATGAGCAGTTCTTC. This codes for CASRSGTGSYNEQFF.

The CDR3 sequence is CASSSRTSGITKNIQYF. In nucleotides, the CDR3 is TGTGCCAGCAGTTCTCGGACTAGCGGGATCACCAAAAACATTCAGTACTTC. V usage is TRBV28 and J usage is TRBJ2-4; 12 bases line up with TRBD2. CDR3 size: 17 residues. Germline values: CDR1 MDHEN, CDR2 SYDVKM. V gave up 4 bases and J gave up 2 bases; unmatched junction bases: 6. Filled out from reference TRBV28 and TRBJ2-4, the complete variable domain reads DVKVTQSSRYLVKRTGEKVFLECVQDMDHENMFWYRQDPGLGLRLIYFSYDVKMKEKGDIPEGYSVSREKKERFSLILESASTNQTSMYLCASSSRTSGITKNIQYFGAGTRLSVL.